A selection of T cell receptor beta chains follows, all from one sample in a study of T cell repertoires in cytomegalovirus infection. Their antigens remain unidentified. TCRdb fed the reads into MiXCR, producing one record per CDR3 protein. Among roughly 280,000 distinct CDR3 sequences listed, 22% were seen once. The sample consisted of cultured PBMCs, taken from culture after CMV antigen stimulation. The source is a human donor in good health (CMV status not recorded). Some clones in this sample may be carry-over from other donors' samples. Both conserved end residues are part of each CDR3. The order of the fields is V gene, CDR3 length, D gene, clone size, J gene, CDR3 protein, CDR3 DNA. A D gene is named only where the DNA matches it firmly. Clone size, where shown, is once, few, many, or a class for clones that have expanded.

v_gene: TRBV6-1
len: 15
d_gene: -
abundance: -
j_gene: TRBJ2-1
CDR3aa: CASRYVGLNYNEQFF
CDR3nt: TGTGCCAGCAGATACGTGGGGCTGAACTACAATGAGCAGTTCTTC

v_gene: TRBV7-2
len: 15
d_gene: -
abundance: many
j_gene: TRBJ2-1
CDR3aa: CASRSGPSSYNEQFF
CDR3nt: TGTGCCAGCAGAAGCGGGCCCAGCTCCTACAATGAGCAGTTCTTC

v_gene: TRBV28
len: 16
d_gene: -
abundance: -
j_gene: TRBJ2-1
CDR3aa: CASRPVLESSYNEQFF
CDR3nt: TGTGCCAGCAGGCCCGTACTAGAGAGCTCCTACAATGAGCAGTTCTTC

v_gene: TRBV7-8
len: 14
d_gene: -
abundance: many
j_gene: TRBJ2-3
CDR3aa: CASSLAPGSDTQYF
CDR3nt: TGTGCCAGCAGCTTAGCTCCAGGGTCAGATACGCAGTATTTT

v_gene: TRBV5-4
len: 14
d_gene: TRBD2
abundance: few
j_gene: TRBJ2-1
CDR3aa: CASSRLAGINEQFF
CDR3nt: TGTGCCAGCAGCCGACTAGCGGGAATTAATGAGCAGTTCTTC

v_gene: TRBV12-3/TRBV12-4
len: 13
d_gene: -
abundance: few
j_gene: TRBJ1-6
CDR3aa: CASSLGRGSPLHF
CDR3nt: TGTGCCAGCAGTTTAGGCAGAGGTTCACCCCTCCACTTT

v_gene: TRBV7-3
len: 14
d_gene: -
abundance: many
j_gene: TRBJ2-5
CDR3aa: CASSFNAGAETQYF
CDR3nt: TGTGCCAGCAGCTTTAACGCCGGAGCGGAGACCCAGTACTTC

v_gene: TRBV27
len: 16
d_gene: TRBD2
abundance: -
j_gene: TRBJ2-7
CDR3aa: CASSTGLAGRPYEQYF
CDR3nt: TGTGCCAGCAGTACTGGACTAGCGGGAAGGCCCTACGAGCAGTACTTC

v_gene: TRBV20-1
len: 14
d_gene: TRBD1
abundance: -
j_gene: TRBJ1-5
CDR3aa: CSAPWTGPHQPQHF
CDR3nt: TGCAGTGCGCCTTGGACAGGTCCACATCAGCCCCAGCATTTT

v_gene: TRBV7-9
len: 15
d_gene: -
abundance: -
j_gene: TRBJ2-3
CDR3aa: CASSPLTDAREVQYF
CDR3nt: TGTGCCAGCAGCCCCCTCACGGACGCGCGGGAAGTGCAGTATTTT

v_gene: TRBV27
len: 15
d_gene: TRBD1
abundance: -
j_gene: TRBJ1-6
CDR3aa: CASSSRDRGVGPLHF
CDR3nt: TGTGCCAGCAGTTCCCGGGACAGGGGGGTGGGACCCCTCCACTTT

v_gene: TRBV7-9
len: 15
d_gene: TRBD1
abundance: -
j_gene: TRBJ1-5
CDR3aa: CASSSPGQLNQPQHF
CDR3nt: TGTGCCAGCAGCTCTCCGGGACAGCTCAATCAGCCCCAGCATTTT

v_gene: TRBV20-1
len: 15
d_gene: -
abundance: few
j_gene: TRBJ1-1
CDR3aa: CSALILYEGNTEAFF
CDR3nt: TGCAGTGCCCTTATATTGTACGAGGGGAACACTGAAGCTTTCTTT

v_gene: TRBV27
len: 20
d_gene: -
abundance: -
j_gene: TRBJ1-1
CDR3aa: CASSLGSLDGITGVRTEAFF
CDR3nt: TGTGCCAGCAGTTTAGGGAGCCTGGACGGTATTACCGGCGTGAGGACTGAAGCTTTCTTT

v_gene: TRBV5-1
len: 15
d_gene: -
abundance: -
j_gene: TRBJ2-4
CDR3aa: CASSYEGVGSDIQYF
CDR3nt: TGCGCCAGCAGCTATGAGGGGGTCGGATCAGACATTCAGTACTTC

v_gene: TRBV4-3
len: 16
d_gene: -
abundance: few
j_gene: TRBJ1-4
CDR3aa: CASSQDLGGGNEKLFF
CDR3nt: TGCGCCAGCAGCCAAGATCTTGGCGGGGGTAATGAAAAACTGTTTTTT

v_gene: TRBV6-1
len: 14
d_gene: -
abundance: few
j_gene: TRBJ2-1
CDR3aa: CASGRRRGSNEQFF
CDR3nt: TGTGCCAGCGGGAGACGTCGGGGGAGCAATGAGCAGTTCTTC

v_gene: TRBV10-3
len: 15
d_gene: -
abundance: -
j_gene: TRBJ1-1
CDR3aa: CAISDTTVSNTEAFF
CDR3nt: TGTGCCATCAGTGATACGACAGTATCCAACACTGAAGCTTTCTTT

v_gene: TRBV7-2
len: 13
d_gene: -
abundance: many
j_gene: TRBJ2-1
CDR3aa: CASSLAKYNEQFF
CDR3nt: TGTGCCAGCAGCTTAGCGAAATACAATGAGCAGTTCTTC

v_gene: TRBV7-2
len: 19
d_gene: TRBD2
abundance: many
j_gene: TRBJ2-4
CDR3aa: CASSPGPYRTGGTKNIQYF
CDR3nt: TGTGCCAGCAGCCCGGGGCCCTATCGGACCGGGGGGACCAAAAACATTCAGTACTTC

v_gene: TRBV7-6
len: 14
d_gene: TRBD2
abundance: many
j_gene: TRBJ2-7
CDR3aa: CASSPLLAGSEQYF
CDR3nt: TGTGCCAGCAGCCCGCTACTAGCGGGATCCGAGCAGTACTTC

v_gene: TRBV7-7
len: 15
d_gene: -
abundance: many
j_gene: TRBJ1-3
CDR3aa: CASSLDSGYGNTIYF
CDR3nt: TGTGCTAGCAGCTTAGATTCAGGGTACGGAAACACCATATATTTT

v_gene: TRBV28
len: 13
d_gene: TRBD1
abundance: few
j_gene: TRBJ1-6
CDR3aa: CAITGTGSSPLHF
CDR3nt: TGTGCCATCACCGGGACAGGTTCCTCACCCCTCCACTTT

v_gene: TRBV6-6
len: 13
d_gene: -
abundance: many
j_gene: TRBJ2-5
CDR3aa: CASSYPETRAQYF
CDR3nt: TGTGCCAGCAGTTACCCGGAGACAAGGGCCCAGTACTTC

v_gene: TRBV24-1
len: 16
d_gene: -
abundance: -
j_gene: TRBJ2-3
CDR3aa: CATSDAPASGTDTQYF
CDR3nt: TGTGCCACCAGTGATGCCCCGGCTAGCGGCACAGATACGCAGTATTTT

v_gene: TRBV30
len: 14
d_gene: TRBD2
abundance: -
j_gene: TRBJ2-2
CDR3aa: CAWGRGTNTGELFF
CDR3nt: TGTGCCTGGGGGAGGGGTACGAACACCGGGGAGCTGTTTTTT

v_gene: TRBV4-1
len: 14
d_gene: -
abundance: -
j_gene: TRBJ1-2
CDR3aa: CASSQASASYGYTF
CDR3nt: TGCGCCAGCAGCCAAGCGAGCGCGTCCTATGGCTACACCTTC

v_gene: TRBV24-1
len: 16
d_gene: -
abundance: many
j_gene: TRBJ1-5
CDR3aa: CATSDFRGDPGQPQHF
CDR3nt: TGTGCCACCAGTGATTTTCGGGGGGACCCTGGTCAGCCCCAGCATTTT

v_gene: TRBV20-1
len: 16
d_gene: -
abundance: -
j_gene: TRBJ2-1
CDR3aa: CSAPSSHSGEYNEQFF
CDR3nt: TGCAGTGCCCCATCTAGTCACTCGGGGGAATACAATGAGCAGTTCTTC

v_gene: TRBV19
len: 11
d_gene: -
abundance: many
j_gene: TRBJ2-1
CDR3aa: CASSIHNEQFF
CDR3nt: TGTGCCAGTAGTATACACAATGAGCAGTTCTTC

v_gene: TRBV3-1
len: 14
d_gene: TRBD2
abundance: -
j_gene: TRBJ2-5
CDR3aa: CASSQGVTSGPTYF
CDR3nt: TGTGCCAGCAGCCAAGGGGTGACTAGCGGACCGACCTACTTC

v_gene: TRBV7-6
len: 16
d_gene: -
abundance: -
j_gene: TRBJ2-2
CDR3aa: CASSDLGGANTGELFF
CDR3nt: TGTGCCAGCAGCGATTTAGGGGGGGCGAACACCGGGGAGCTGTTTTTT

v_gene: TRBV20-1
len: 15
d_gene: -
abundance: -
j_gene: TRBJ1-5
CDR3aa: CSARIQGFSNQPQHF
CDR3nt: TGCAGTGCTAGAATACAGGGATTTAGCAATCAGCCCCAGCATTTT

v_gene: TRBV7-6
len: 14
d_gene: -
abundance: many
j_gene: TRBJ2-7
CDR3aa: CASSRSLDAYEQYF
CDR3nt: TGTGCCAGCAGCCGATCTCTGGACGCCTACGAGCAGTACTTC

v_gene: TRBV10-3
len: 16
d_gene: -
abundance: -
j_gene: TRBJ2-5
CDR3aa: CAISESGLGYQETQYF
CDR3nt: TGTGCCATCAGTGAGTCGGGACTCGGGTACCAAGAGACCCAGTACTTC

v_gene: TRBV6-6
len: 18
d_gene: TRBD2
abundance: few
j_gene: TRBJ2-1
CDR3aa: CASSYSIMVGASGSEQFF
CDR3nt: TGTGCCAGCAGTTACTCGATAATGGTTGGTGCGAGCGGGAGTGAGCAGTTCTTC

v_gene: TRBV20-1
len: 13
d_gene: -
abundance: -
j_gene: TRBJ1-5
CDR3aa: CSARGGGDQPQHF
CDR3nt: TGCAGTGCTAGGGGGGGCGGGGATCAGCCCCAGCATTTT

v_gene: TRBV6-2/TRBV6-3
len: 14
d_gene: TRBD2
abundance: few
j_gene: TRBJ2-1
CDR3aa: CASSTTGRYNEQFF
CDR3nt: TGTGCCAGCAGCACTACCGGGAGGTACAATGAGCAGTTCTTC

v_gene: TRBV4-1
len: 12
d_gene: -
abundance: -
j_gene: TRBJ2-7
CDR3aa: CASSQADAGQYF
CDR3nt: TGCGCCAGCAGCCAAGCGGACGCGGGGCAGTACTTC

v_gene: TRBV7-2
len: 14
d_gene: -
abundance: -
j_gene: TRBJ1-5
CDR3aa: CASSIGPSNQPQHF
CDR3nt: TGTGCCAGCAGCATTGGACCGAGCAATCAGCCCCAGCATTTT

v_gene: TRBV6-6
len: 16
d_gene: TRBD1
abundance: -
j_gene: TRBJ1-2
CDR3aa: CASRPRPGGAYYGYTF
CDR3nt: TGTGCCAGCAGACCACGACCAGGGGGAGCTTATTATGGCTACACCTTC

v_gene: TRBV12-3/TRBV12-4
len: 14
d_gene: -
abundance: -
j_gene: TRBJ1-3
CDR3aa: CASSPARLGNTIYF
CDR3nt: TGTGCCAGCAGCCCGGCCCGCTTAGGAAACACCATATATTTT

v_gene: TRBV4-1
len: 14
d_gene: -
abundance: many
j_gene: TRBJ2-1
CDR3aa: CASSQDIGNNEQFF
CDR3nt: TGCGCCAGCAGCCAAGACATTGGCAACAATGAGCAGTTCTTC

v_gene: TRBV12-3/TRBV12-4
len: 12
d_gene: -
abundance: many
j_gene: TRBJ1-1
CDR3aa: CASSLTATEAFF
CDR3nt: TGTGCCAGCAGCCTCACAGCGACTGAAGCTTTCTTT

v_gene: TRBV7-9
len: 12
d_gene: -
abundance: few
j_gene: TRBJ2-3
CDR3aa: CASSFEGDTQYF
CDR3nt: TGTGCCAGCAGCTTTGAGGGTGATACGCAGTATTTT

v_gene: TRBV12-3/TRBV12-4
len: 11
d_gene: -
abundance: -
j_gene: TRBJ1-6
CDR3aa: CASRLNSPLHF
CDR3nt: TGTGCCAGCAGACTTAATTCACCCCTCCACTTT

v_gene: TRBV10-3
len: 16
d_gene: TRBD2
abundance: few
j_gene: TRBJ2-1
CDR3aa: CAISAPGLATYNEQFF
CDR3nt: TGTGCCATCAGTGCACCGGGACTAGCGACTTACAATGAGCAGTTCTTC

v_gene: TRBV28
len: 15
d_gene: TRBD2
abundance: few
j_gene: TRBJ2-7
CDR3aa: CASSFALGRVHEQYF
CDR3nt: TGTGCCAGCAGTTTCGCCCTCGGGAGGGTGCACGAGCAGTACTTC